A selection of T cell receptor beta chains follows, all from one sample in a study of OX40 agonist ivuxolimab in advanced cancers. The table came from immunoSEQ multiplex PCR; TCRdb's copy has only in-frame clones and leaves some out. Here the sample spans tens of thousands of clones, roughly nine tenths being singletons. The specimen was CD4+ or CD8+ T cells sorted from blood, collected in a trial of the OX40 agonist ivuxolimab. The origin of the receptors is an adult with an advanced solid tumor such as melanoma, head and neck, liver or kidney cancer. The CDR3 runs from the conserved cysteine through the conserved F or W. Each record gives: D gene, J gene, clone size, V gene, CDR3 protein, CDR3 DNA. A D gene is named only where the DNA matches it firmly. Clone size, where shown, is once, few, many, or a class for clones that have expanded.

d_gene: .; j_gene: TRBJ2-3; abundance: .; v_gene: TRBV9; CDR3aa: CASSVGQASRSTDTQYF; CDR3nt: TGTGCCAGCAGCGTAGGGCAGGCCAGTCGGAGCACAGATACGCAGTATTTT
d_gene: .; j_gene: TRBJ2-2; abundance: .; v_gene: TRBV7-3; CDR3aa: CASSPRPTNLGGGNTGELFF; CDR3nt: TGTGCCAGCAGCCCCCGACCAACAAACTTGGGTGGCGGGAACACCGGGGAGCTGTTTTTT
d_gene: .; j_gene: TRBJ2-5; abundance: .; v_gene: TRBV10-1; CDR3aa: CASSESGDKEETQYF; CDR3nt: TGCGCCAGCAGTGAGTCCGGGGACAAGGAAGAGACCCAGTACTTC
d_gene: .; j_gene: TRBJ2-5; abundance: .; v_gene: TRBV7-2; CDR3aa: CASSLTLTETQYF; CDR3nt: TGTGCCAGCTCGCTTACCCTCACTGAGACCCAGTACTTC
d_gene: TRBD1; j_gene: TRBJ1-4; abundance: .; v_gene: TRBV5-5; CDR3aa: CASSFLQGPNEKLFF; CDR3nt: TGTGCCAGCAGCTTTTTACAGGGGCCTAATGAAAAACTGTTTTTT
d_gene: TRBD1; j_gene: TRBJ2-5; abundance: .; v_gene: TRBV2; CDR3aa: CASSANGAGGGETQYF; CDR3nt: TGTGCCAGCAGTGCGAACGGAGCAGGGGGCGGAGAGACCCAGTACTTC
d_gene: .; j_gene: TRBJ1-5; abundance: .; v_gene: TRBV30; CDR3aa: CAWSTLRSNQPQHF; CDR3nt: TGTGCCTGGAGTACTTTACGGAGCAATCAGCCCCAGCATTTT
d_gene: .; j_gene: TRBJ1-1; abundance: .; v_gene: TRBV6-1; CDR3aa: CASSPFDTEAFF; CDR3nt: TGTGCCAGCAGCCCCTTTGACACTGAAGCTTTCTTT
d_gene: .; j_gene: TRBJ2-7; abundance: .; v_gene: TRBV6-5; CDR3aa: CASSYSLGPGYEQYF; CDR3nt: TGTGCCAGCAGTTACTCCCTGGGACCCGGCTACGAGCAGTACTTC
d_gene: .; j_gene: TRBJ2-3; abundance: .; v_gene: TRBV7-9; CDR3aa: CASTHRVTDTQYF; CDR3nt: TGTGCCAGCACGCACAGGGTCACAGATACGCAGTATTTT
d_gene: .; j_gene: TRBJ1-1; abundance: once; v_gene: TRBV28; CDR3aa: CASRHQNTEAFF; CDR3nt: TGTGCCAGCAGACACCAGAACACTGAAGCTTTCTTT
d_gene: TRBD2; j_gene: TRBJ2-3; abundance: .; v_gene: TRBV19; CDR3aa: CASSILAGTDTQYF; CDR3nt: TGTGCCAGTAGTATCCTAGCGGGGACCGATACGCAGTATTTT
d_gene: .; j_gene: TRBJ1-4; abundance: .; v_gene: TRBV2; CDR3aa: CASTSQANEKLFF; CDR3nt: TGTGCCAGCACCTCCCAAGCTAATGAAAAACTGTTTTTT
d_gene: .; j_gene: TRBJ1-1; abundance: .; v_gene: TRBV9; CDR3aa: CASSRAVNTEAFF; CDR3nt: TGTGCCAGCAGCCGGGCCGTGAACACTGAAGCTTTCTTT
d_gene: TRBD1; j_gene: TRBJ1-4; abundance: .; v_gene: TRBV5-1; CDR3aa: CASSLVGRGASNEKLFF; CDR3nt: TGCGCCAGCAGCTTGGTTGGCAGGGGGGCCTCTAATGAAAAACTGTTTTTT
d_gene: .; j_gene: TRBJ1-1; abundance: .; v_gene: TRBV2; CDR3aa: CASISDRNTEAFF; CDR3nt: TGTGCCAGCATCTCAGACAGAAACACTGAAGCTTTCTTT
d_gene: .; j_gene: TRBJ1-6; abundance: .; v_gene: TRBV6-5; CDR3aa: CASREPPTPAPLHF; CDR3nt: TGTGCCAGCAGGGAGCCGCCTACTCCCGCACCCCTCCACTTT
d_gene: .; j_gene: TRBJ1-1; abundance: .; v_gene: TRBV19; CDR3aa: CASSPTDNTEAFF; CDR3nt: TGTGCCAGTAGTCCAACAGATAACACTGAAGCTTTCTTT
d_gene: TRBD2; j_gene: TRBJ2-5; abundance: .; v_gene: TRBV2; CDR3aa: CASTGTSGRSETQYF; CDR3nt: TGTGCCAGCACCGGGACTAGCGGGAGATCCGAGACCCAGTACTTC
d_gene: .; j_gene: TRBJ2-3; abundance: .; v_gene: TRBV5-6; CDR3aa: CASSLGGGYTDTQYF; CDR3nt: TGTGCCAGCAGCCTTGGTGGAGGGTACACAGATACGCAGTATTTT
d_gene: .; j_gene: TRBJ1-5; abundance: .; v_gene: TRBV29-1; CDR3aa: CSVEVGGGQPQHF; CDR3nt: TGCAGCGTTGAAGTCGGAGGAGGTCAGCCCCAGCATTTT
d_gene: TRBD2; j_gene: TRBJ2-7; abundance: .; v_gene: TRBV28; CDR3aa: CASSSSGRTLRAQYF; CDR3nt: TGTGCCAGCAGTTCTAGCGGCCGCACGCTTCGCGCGCAGTACTTC
d_gene: .; j_gene: TRBJ2-7; abundance: .; v_gene: TRBV5-1; CDR3aa: CASSLSPVSYEQYF; CDR3nt: TGCGCCAGCAGCTTGTCGCCAGTCTCCTACGAGCAGTACTTC
d_gene: .; j_gene: TRBJ2-1; abundance: once; v_gene: TRBV5-6; CDR3aa: CASSFQGRNEQFF; CDR3nt: TGTGCCAGCAGCTTTCAGGGGAGGAATGAGCAGTTCTTC
d_gene: .; j_gene: TRBJ1-6; abundance: few; v_gene: TRBV2; CDR3aa: CASRDPVPYSPLHF; CDR3nt: TGTGCCAGCAGAGACCCGGTCCCTTATTCACCCCTCCACTTT
d_gene: .; j_gene: TRBJ1-5; abundance: few; v_gene: TRBV2; CDR3aa: CASSEWGDQPQHF; CDR3nt: TGTGCCAGCAGTGAATGGGGAGATCAGCCCCAGCATTTT
d_gene: .; j_gene: TRBJ2-5; abundance: once; v_gene: TRBV30; CDR3aa: CAWEFGQQETQYF; CDR3nt: TGTGCCTGGGAGTTTGGACAGCAAGAGACCCAGTACTTC
d_gene: .; j_gene: TRBJ2-1; abundance: .; v_gene: TRBV27; CDR3aa: CASSPRGYNEQFF; CDR3nt: TGTGCCAGCAGTCCCCGGGGGTACAATGAGCAGTTCTTC
d_gene: .; j_gene: TRBJ1-3; abundance: .; v_gene: TRBV11-2; CDR3aa: CASSSKTGNTIYF; CDR3nt: TGTGCCAGCAGCTCCAAGACTGGAAACACCATATATTTT
d_gene: .; j_gene: TRBJ1-5; abundance: .; v_gene: TRBV2; CDR3aa: CASSDRQGNSNQPQHF; CDR3nt: TGTGCCAGCAGTGATCGGCAGGGCAATAGCAATCAGCCCCAGCATTTT
d_gene: TRBD2; j_gene: TRBJ2-2; abundance: .; v_gene: TRBV10-3; CDR3aa: CAISRTGTSGRATTGELFF; CDR3nt: TGTGCCATCAGCCGAACCGGGACTAGCGGGAGGGCCACCACCGGGGAGCTGTTTTTT
d_gene: .; j_gene: TRBJ2-7; abundance: .; v_gene: TRBV20-1; CDR3aa: CSASSSYEQYF; CDR3nt: TGCAGTGCTAGTTCCAGTTACGAGCAGTACTTC
d_gene: .; j_gene: TRBJ2-7; abundance: .; v_gene: TRBV5-1; CDR3aa: CASSTRDGGYEQYF; CDR3nt: TGCGCCAGCAGCACCCGGGACGGAGGTTACGAGCAGTACTTC
d_gene: TRBD2; j_gene: TRBJ2-3; abundance: .; v_gene: TRBV7-2; CDR3aa: CASSLGASGIRTDTQYF; CDR3nt: TGTGCCAGCAGCTTAGGGGCTAGCGGGATCCGCACAGATACGCAGTATTTT
d_gene: .; j_gene: TRBJ2-7; abundance: .; v_gene: TRBV10-1; CDR3aa: CASSEASSYEQYF; CDR3nt: TGCGCCAGCAGTGAGGCGAGCTCCTACGAGCAGTACTTC
d_gene: .; j_gene: TRBJ1-3; abundance: .; v_gene: TRBV6-1; CDR3aa: CASSEVPRTGNTIYF; CDR3nt: TGTGCCAGCAGTGAAGTTCCCAGAACTGGAAACACCATATATTTT
d_gene: .; j_gene: TRBJ1-2; abundance: .; v_gene: TRBV6-4; CDR3aa: CASSAGGPRYGYTF; CDR3nt: TGTGCCAGCAGTGCCGGGGGTCCCCGCTATGGCTACACCTTC
d_gene: TRBD2; j_gene: TRBJ2-3; abundance: .; v_gene: TRBV19; CDR3aa: CASSPSLLAGVTDTQYF; CDR3nt: TGTGCCAGTAGTCCGTCCCTACTAGCGGGGGTGACAGATACGCAGTATTTT
d_gene: TRBD1; j_gene: TRBJ1-4; abundance: .; v_gene: TRBV7-9; CDR3aa: CASSLGDRVNEKLFF; CDR3nt: TGTGCCAGCAGCTTAGGGGACAGAGTTAATGAAAAACTGTTTTTT
d_gene: .; j_gene: TRBJ1-1; abundance: .; v_gene: TRBV6-6; CDR3aa: CASSAAGVLKTTEAFF; CDR3nt: TGTGCCAGCAGTGCCGCCGGTGTCCTAAAAACCACTGAAGCTTTCTTT
d_gene: TRBD2; j_gene: TRBJ2-1; abundance: .; v_gene: TRBV18; CDR3aa: CASSVAGAYNEQFF; CDR3nt: TGTGCCAGCTCCGTAGCGGGAGCCTACAATGAGCAGTTCTTC
d_gene: TRBD1; j_gene: TRBJ2-7; abundance: .; v_gene: TRBV7-3; CDR3aa: CASTPYRTGAYEQYF; CDR3nt: TGTGCCAGCACACCCTATCGGACAGGAGCCTACGAGCAGTACTTC
d_gene: .; j_gene: TRBJ1-5; abundance: .; v_gene: TRBV10-2; CDR3aa: CASSDDRPDQPQHF; CDR3nt: TGCGCCAGCAGCGATGACAGACCTGATCAGCCCCAGCATTTT
d_gene: TRBD2; j_gene: TRBJ2-3; abundance: .; v_gene: TRBV7-2; CDR3aa: CASSLVSGGPGDTQYF; CDR3nt: TGTGCCAGCAGCTTAGTATCGGGAGGGCCTGGAGATACGCAGTATTTT
d_gene: .; j_gene: TRBJ1-5; abundance: .; v_gene: TRBV28; CDR3aa: CASGSGNNQPQHF; CDR3nt: TGTGCCAGCGGTTCGGGGAACAATCAGCCCCAGCATTTT
d_gene: .; j_gene: TRBJ1-2; abundance: .; v_gene: TRBV10-3; CDR3aa: CAISAGDYGYTF; CDR3nt: TGTGCCATCAGTGCGGGGGACTATGGCTACACCTTC